Described below is a single T cell receptor (beta chain) sequence and its context. The antigen remains undetermined. The CDR3 spans 17 residues. After removal of 2 bases from V and 6 bases from J, the junction contained 12 bases not matched to a gene. Germline-derived CDR1 and CDR2 are SGHNT and YYREEE (reference sequence). A single record per CDR3 protein comes from TCRdb applying MiXCR to the reads. The sample holds roughly 310,000 distinct CDR3 sequences, just under 30% seen once. These data belong to a study of T cell repertoires in cytomegalovirus infection. Study overall: Well-studied HLA-B-restricted CMV epitopes were used in the study alongside recently identified HLA-C-restricted ones. Both CMV infection and a matching HLA type were indicated by public TCR beta signatures. Findings and limits, study-wide: HLA-C-restricted CMV-specific TCR beta clonotypes prevailed in the ex vivo response. The cumulative frequency of public TCR beta families distinguished individuals who carried CMV together with the relevant HLA.

The sample was cultured PBMCs, taken from culture after CMV antigen stimulation. The receptor was derived from a human donor in good health (CMV status not recorded). Some clones in this sample may be carry-over from other donors' samples. V and J are TRBV5-4 and TRBJ2-7; TRBD2 agrees at 12 bases. The CDR3 sequence: CASSFGASGRAFGEQYF. The CDR3, as DNA: TGTGCCAGCAGCTTCGGGGCTAGCGGGAGGGCGTTTGGCGAGCAGTACTTC.